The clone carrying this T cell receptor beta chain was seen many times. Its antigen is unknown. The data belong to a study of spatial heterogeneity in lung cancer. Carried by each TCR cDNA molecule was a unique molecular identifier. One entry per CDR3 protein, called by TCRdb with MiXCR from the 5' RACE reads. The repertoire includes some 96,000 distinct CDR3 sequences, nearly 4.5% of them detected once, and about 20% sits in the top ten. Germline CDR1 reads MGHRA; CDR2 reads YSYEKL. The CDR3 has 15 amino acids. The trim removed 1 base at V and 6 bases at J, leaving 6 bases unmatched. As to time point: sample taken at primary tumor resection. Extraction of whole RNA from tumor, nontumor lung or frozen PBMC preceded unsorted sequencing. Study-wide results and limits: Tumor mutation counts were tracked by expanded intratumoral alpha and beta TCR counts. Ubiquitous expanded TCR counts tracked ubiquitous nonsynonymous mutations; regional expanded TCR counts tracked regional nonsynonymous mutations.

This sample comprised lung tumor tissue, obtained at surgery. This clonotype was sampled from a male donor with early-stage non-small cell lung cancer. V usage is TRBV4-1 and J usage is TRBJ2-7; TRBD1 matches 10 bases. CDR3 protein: CASSQGGQGFGEQYF. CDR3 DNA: TGCGCCAGCAGCCAAGGGGGACAGGGGTTCGGCGAGCAGTACTTC.